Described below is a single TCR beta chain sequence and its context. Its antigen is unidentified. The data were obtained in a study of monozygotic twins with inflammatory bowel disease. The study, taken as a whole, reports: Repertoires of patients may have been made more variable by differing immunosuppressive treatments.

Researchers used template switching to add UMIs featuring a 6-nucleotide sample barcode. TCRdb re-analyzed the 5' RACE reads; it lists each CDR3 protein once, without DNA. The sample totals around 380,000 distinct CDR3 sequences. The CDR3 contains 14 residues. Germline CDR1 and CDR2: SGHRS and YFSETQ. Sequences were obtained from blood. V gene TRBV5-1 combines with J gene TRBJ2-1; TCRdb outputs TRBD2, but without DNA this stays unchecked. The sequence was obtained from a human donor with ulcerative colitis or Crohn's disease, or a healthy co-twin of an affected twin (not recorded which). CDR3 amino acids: CASSLEVTGEAQFF.